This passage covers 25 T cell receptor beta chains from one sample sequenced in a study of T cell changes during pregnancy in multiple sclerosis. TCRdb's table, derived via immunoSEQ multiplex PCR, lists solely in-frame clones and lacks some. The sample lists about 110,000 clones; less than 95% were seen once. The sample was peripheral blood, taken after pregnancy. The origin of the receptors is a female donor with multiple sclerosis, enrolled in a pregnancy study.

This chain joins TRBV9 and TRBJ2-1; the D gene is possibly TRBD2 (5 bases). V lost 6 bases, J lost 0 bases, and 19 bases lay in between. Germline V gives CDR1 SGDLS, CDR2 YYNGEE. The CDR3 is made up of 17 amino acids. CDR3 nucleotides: TGTGCCAGCACCACTAGTTCGGGTGTTAGCTCCTACAATGAGCAGTTCTTC. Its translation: CASTTSSGVSSYNEQFF.

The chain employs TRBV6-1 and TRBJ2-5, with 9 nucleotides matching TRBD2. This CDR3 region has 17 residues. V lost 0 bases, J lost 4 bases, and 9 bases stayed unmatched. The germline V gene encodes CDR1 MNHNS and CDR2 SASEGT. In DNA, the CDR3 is TGTGCCAGCAGTGAAGCAACCAGGCGGGGGGGCGGAGAGACCCAGTACTTC. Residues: CASSEATRRGGGETQYF.

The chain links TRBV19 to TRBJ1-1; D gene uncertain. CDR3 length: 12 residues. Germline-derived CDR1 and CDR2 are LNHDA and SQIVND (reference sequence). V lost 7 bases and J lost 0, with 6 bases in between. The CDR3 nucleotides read TGTGCCAGTATTGCGGTGAACACTGAAGCTTTCTTT. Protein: CASIAVNTEAFF.

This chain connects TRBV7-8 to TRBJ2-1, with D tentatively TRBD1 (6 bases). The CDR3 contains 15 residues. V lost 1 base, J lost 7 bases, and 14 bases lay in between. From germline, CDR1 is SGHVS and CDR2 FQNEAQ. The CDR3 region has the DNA TGTGCCAGCAGCTTAGTGGCAGGGGTGAGTAATGAGCAGTTCTTC. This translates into CASSLVAGVSNEQFF. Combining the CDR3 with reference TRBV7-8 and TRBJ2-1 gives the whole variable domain GAGVSQSPRYKVAKRGQDVALRCDPISGHVSLFWYQQALGQGPEFLTYFQNEAQLDKSGLPSDRFFAERPEGSVSTLKIQRTQQEDSAVYLCASSLVAGVSNEQFFGPGTRLTVL.

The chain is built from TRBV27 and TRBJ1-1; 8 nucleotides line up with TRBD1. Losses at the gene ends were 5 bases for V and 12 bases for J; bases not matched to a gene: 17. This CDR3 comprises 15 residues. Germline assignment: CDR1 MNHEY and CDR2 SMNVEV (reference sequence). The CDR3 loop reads CASSQSTGALRRTFF. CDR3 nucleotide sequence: TGTGCCAGCAGTCAATCGACAGGGGCCCTTCGGAGGACTTTCTTT.

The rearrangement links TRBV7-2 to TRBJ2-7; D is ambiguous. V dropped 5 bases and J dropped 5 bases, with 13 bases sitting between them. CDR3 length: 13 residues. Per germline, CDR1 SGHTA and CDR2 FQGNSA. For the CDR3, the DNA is TGTGCCAGCAGCCCCAACAGTTTACACGAGCAGTACTTC. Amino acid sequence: CASSPNSLHEQYF.

The CDR3 sequence: CASSHADRGRGNTIYF. DNA of the CDR3: TGTGCCAGCAGCCACGCGGACAGGGGGCGAGGAAACACCATATATTTT. The chain couples TRBV7-6 to TRBJ1-3, with TRBD1 matching over 11 bases. V gave up 5 bases and J gave up 4 bases; unmatched junction bases: 7. CDR1 and CDR2 from the germline V gene are SGHVS and FNYEAQ. This CDR3 region has 16 residues.

The chain's CDR3 is CAWSDRRASITTEQYF. For the CDR3, the DNA is TGTGCCTGGAGTGATAGGCGGGCTTCAATCACAACCGAGCAGTACTTC. J is TRBJ2-7 and V is TRBV30, with a possible D match to TRBD2 (5 bases). Germline V gene data show CDR1 as GTSNPN and CDR2 as SVGIG (reference sequence). The CDR3 contains 16 residues. Trimming took off 1 base at V and 6 bases at J, with 22 bases between the two ends.

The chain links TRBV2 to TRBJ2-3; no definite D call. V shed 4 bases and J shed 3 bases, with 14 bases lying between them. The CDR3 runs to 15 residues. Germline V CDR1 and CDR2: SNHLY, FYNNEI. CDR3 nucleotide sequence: TGTGCCAGCAGTGTCGGCCGTTCAGGTACAGATACGCAGTATTTT. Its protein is CASSVGRSGTDTQYF.

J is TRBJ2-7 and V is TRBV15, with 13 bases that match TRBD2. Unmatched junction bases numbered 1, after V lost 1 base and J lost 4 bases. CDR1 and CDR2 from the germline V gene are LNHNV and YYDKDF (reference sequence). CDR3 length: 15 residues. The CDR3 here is CATSRGTSGSYEQYF. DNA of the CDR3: TGTGCCACCAGCAGAGGGACTAGCGGGAGTTACGAGCAGTACTTC.

The CDR3 here is CASSLGTSGTRETQYF. CDR3 nucleotides: TGCGCCAGCAGCCTTGGGACTAGCGGTACGAGGGAGACCCAGTACTTC. The rearrangement joins TRBV4-1 to TRBJ2-5; TRBD2 agrees at 11 bases. CDR1 MGHRA and CDR2 YSYEKL come from the germline V gene. The CDR3 loop spans 16 amino acids. The J segment lost 5 bases and the V segment lost 4 bases, leaving 9 bases of the junction unmatched.

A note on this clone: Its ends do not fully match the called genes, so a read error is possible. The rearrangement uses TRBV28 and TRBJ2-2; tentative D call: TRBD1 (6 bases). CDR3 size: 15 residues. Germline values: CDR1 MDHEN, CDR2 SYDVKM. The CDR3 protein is CATSLSRGWAGELFF. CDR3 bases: TGTGCCACCAGTTTATCCAGGGGTTGGGCCGGGGAGCTGTTTTTT. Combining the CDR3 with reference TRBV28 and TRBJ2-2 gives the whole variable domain DVKVTQSSRYLVKRTGEKVFLECVQDMDHENMFWYRQDPGLGLRLIYFSYDVKMKEKGDIPEGYSVSREKKERFSLILESASTNQTSMYLCATSLSRGWAGELFFGEGSRLTVL.

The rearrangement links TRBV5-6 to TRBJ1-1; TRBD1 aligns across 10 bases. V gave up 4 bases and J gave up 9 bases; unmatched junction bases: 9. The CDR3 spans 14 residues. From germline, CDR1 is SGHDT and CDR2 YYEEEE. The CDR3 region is CASSVGGGQGKAFF. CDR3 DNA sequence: TGTGCCAGCAGCGTTGGGGGGGGACAGGGGAAAGCTTTCTTT.

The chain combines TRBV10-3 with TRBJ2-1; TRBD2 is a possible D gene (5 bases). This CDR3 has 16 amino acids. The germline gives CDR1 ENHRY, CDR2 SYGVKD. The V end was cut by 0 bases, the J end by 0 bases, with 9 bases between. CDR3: CAISESGVNSYNEQFF. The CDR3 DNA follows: TGTGCCATCAGTGAGTCCGGGGTAAACTCCTACAATGAGCAGTTCTTC.

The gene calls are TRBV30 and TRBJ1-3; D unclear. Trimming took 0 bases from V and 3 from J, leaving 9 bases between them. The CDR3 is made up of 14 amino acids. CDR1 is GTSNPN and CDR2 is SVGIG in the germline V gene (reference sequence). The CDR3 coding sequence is TGTGCCTGGAGTGTACCCGGGAGTGGAAACACCATATATTTT. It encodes CAWSVPGSGNTIYF.

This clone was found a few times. CDR3 amino acids: CASSTAGAWGKLFF. CDR3 bases: TGTGCCAGTAGTACAGCAGGGGCTTGGGGGAAACTGTTTTTT. The chain links TRBV19 to TRBJ1-4; possibly TRBD1 for D (6 bases). V was clipped by 4 bases and J by 11 bases, with 17 bases between them. CDR3 length: 14 amino acids. The germline gives CDR1 LNHDA, CDR2 SQIVND (reference sequence).

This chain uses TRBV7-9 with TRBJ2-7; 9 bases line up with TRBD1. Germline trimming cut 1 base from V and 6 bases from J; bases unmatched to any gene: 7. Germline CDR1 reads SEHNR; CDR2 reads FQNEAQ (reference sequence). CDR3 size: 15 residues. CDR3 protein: CASSLGGTGNAEQYF. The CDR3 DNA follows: TGTGCCAGCAGCTTAGGGGGGACAGGGAATGCCGAGCAGTACTTC.

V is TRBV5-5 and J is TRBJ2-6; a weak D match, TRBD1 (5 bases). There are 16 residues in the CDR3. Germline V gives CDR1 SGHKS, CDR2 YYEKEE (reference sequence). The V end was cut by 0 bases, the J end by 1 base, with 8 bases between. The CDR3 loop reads CASSLAYRSGANVLTF. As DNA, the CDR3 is TGTGCCAGCAGCTTGGCGTACAGGTCTGGGGCCAACGTCCTGACTTTC.

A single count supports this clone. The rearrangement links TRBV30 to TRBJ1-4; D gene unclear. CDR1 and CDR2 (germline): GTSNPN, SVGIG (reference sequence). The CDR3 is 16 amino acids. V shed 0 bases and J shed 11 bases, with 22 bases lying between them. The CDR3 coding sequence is TGTGCCTGGAGTGTATACGGAGGTCTCCCTCCCACTAAACTGTTTTTT. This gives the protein CAWSVYGGLPPTKLFF.

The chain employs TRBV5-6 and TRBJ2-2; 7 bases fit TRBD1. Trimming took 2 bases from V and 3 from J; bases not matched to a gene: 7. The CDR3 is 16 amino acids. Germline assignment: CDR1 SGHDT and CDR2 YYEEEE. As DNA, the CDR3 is TGTGCCAGCAGCTTAGTAAGAGACAGGGACACCGGGGAGCTGTTTTTT. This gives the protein CASSLVRDRDTGELFF.

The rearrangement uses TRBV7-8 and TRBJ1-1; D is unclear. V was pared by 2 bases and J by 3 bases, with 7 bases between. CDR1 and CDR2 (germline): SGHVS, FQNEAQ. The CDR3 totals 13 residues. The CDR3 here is CASSLIADTEAFF. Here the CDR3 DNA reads TGTGCCAGCAGCTTAATTGCGGACACTGAAGCTTTCTTT.

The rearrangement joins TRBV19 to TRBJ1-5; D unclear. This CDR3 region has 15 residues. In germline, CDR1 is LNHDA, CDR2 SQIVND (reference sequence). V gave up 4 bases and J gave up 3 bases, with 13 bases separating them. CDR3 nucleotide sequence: TGTGCCAGTAGTACCGACGGGGATCCCAATCAGCCCCAGCATTTT. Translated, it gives CASSTDGDPNQPQHF.

CDR3 nucleotide sequence: TGTGCCAGCTCTGACAGGCTGAATGGCTACACCTTC. It is translated as CASSDRLNGYTF. V gene TRBV25-1 combines with J gene TRBJ1-2; D is perhaps TRBD1 (6 bases). CDR1 MGHDK and CDR2 SYGVNS come from the germline V gene. Trimming shortened V by 8 bases and J by 6 bases, and 13 bases separated the two germline ends. This CDR3 spans 12 amino acids.

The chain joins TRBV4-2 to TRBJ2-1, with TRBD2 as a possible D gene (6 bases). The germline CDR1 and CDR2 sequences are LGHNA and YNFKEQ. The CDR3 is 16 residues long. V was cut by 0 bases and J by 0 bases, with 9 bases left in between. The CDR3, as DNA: TGTGCCAGCAGCCAAGATTGGGACTCCTCCTACAATGAGCAGTTCTTC. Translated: CASSQDWDSSYNEQFF.

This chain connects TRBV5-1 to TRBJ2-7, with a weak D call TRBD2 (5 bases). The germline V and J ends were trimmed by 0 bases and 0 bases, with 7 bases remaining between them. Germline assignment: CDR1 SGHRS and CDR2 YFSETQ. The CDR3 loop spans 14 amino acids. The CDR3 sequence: CASSLVGGSYEQYF. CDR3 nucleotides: TGCGCCAGCAGCTTGGTAGGAGGCTCCTACGAGCAGTACTTC.